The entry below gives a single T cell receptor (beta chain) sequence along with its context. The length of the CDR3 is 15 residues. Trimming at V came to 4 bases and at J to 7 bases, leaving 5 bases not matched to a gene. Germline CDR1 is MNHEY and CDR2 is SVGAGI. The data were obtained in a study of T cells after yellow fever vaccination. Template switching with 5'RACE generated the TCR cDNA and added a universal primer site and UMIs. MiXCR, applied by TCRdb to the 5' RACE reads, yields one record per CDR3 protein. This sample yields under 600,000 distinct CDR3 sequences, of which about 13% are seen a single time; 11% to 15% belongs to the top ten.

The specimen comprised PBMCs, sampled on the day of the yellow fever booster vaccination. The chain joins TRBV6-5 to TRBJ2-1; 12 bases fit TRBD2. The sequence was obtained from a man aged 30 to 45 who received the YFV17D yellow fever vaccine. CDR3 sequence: CASSWRLAGVNEQFF. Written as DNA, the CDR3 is TGTGCCAGCAGTTGGAGACTAGCGGGAGTGAATGAGCAGTTCTTC.